This entry lists 8 T cell receptor beta chains sequenced from one sample in a study of identical twins. TCRdb analysed the 5' RACE reads with MiXCR anew, one entry per CDR3 protein. The sample has over 550,000 distinct CDR3 sequences; 7.1% are singletons. This sample was shared with a second study, whose subject was yellow fever vaccine responses in identical twins.

Sequencing was done on a sample of PBMCs. The receptor source for this set is a woman aged 18-29 years in good health.

This clonotype was recorded at least ten times. CDR3 sequence: CSVMTSGGPTDTQYF. The CDR3 DNA reads TGCAGCGTGATGACTAGCGGGGGGCCAACAGATACGCAGTATTTT. V gene TRBV29-1 combines with J gene TRBJ2-3; TRBD2 aligns across 13 bases. The CDR3 is made up of 15 amino acids. From germline, CDR1 is SQVTM and CDR2 ANQGSEA. V dropped 6 bases and J dropped 3; count of bases not matched to a gene: 6.

This clonotype turned up a few times. This sequence joins TRBV12-3 or TRBV12-4 and TRBJ1-3; 10 positions agree with TRBD1. The CDR3 covers 17 residues. Trimming removed 2 bases from V and 4 bases from J; junction bases left unmatched: 8. DNA for the CDR3: TGTGCCAGCAGTTTAAGGGGACAGGGGCTATACGGAAACACCATATATTTT. It codes for CASSLRGQGLYGNTIYF.

In its sample, this clonotype was seen many times. The chain joins TRBV7-9 to TRBJ2-1; 7 nucleotides agree with TRBD2. This CDR3 is built from 13 residues. Looked up from germline, CDR1 is SEHNR and CDR2 is FQNEAQ (reference sequence). After removal of 4 bases from V and 13 bases from J, the junction contained 10 bases not matched to a gene. The CDR3 loop is CASSSKTSPHQFF. CDR3 DNA sequence: TGTGCCAGCAGCTCCAAGACTAGCCCCCATCAGTTCTTC.

This clonotype was counted a few times. The chain employs TRBV3-1 and TRBJ2-1; TRBD2 matches 7 bases. The CDR3 loop spans 20 amino acids. V dropped 1 base and J dropped 2; count of bases not matched to a gene: 17. CDR1 LGHDT and CDR2 YNNKEL come from the germline V gene (reference sequence). CDR3 in DNA: TGTGCCAGCAGCCAAGGGGCTAGCGGTTTTCCCTCCCCTACCTACAATGAGCAGTTCTTC. Residues: CASSQGASGFPSPTYNEQFF.

This clonotype was picked up a small number of times. The chain has TRBV15 and TRBJ2-4; TRBD2 aligns across 15 bases. The V gene end was trimmed by 0 bases and the J gene end by 0 bases; junction bases not matched to a gene: 3. In germline, CDR1 is LNHNV, CDR2 YYDKDF (reference sequence). The CDR3 covers 19 residues. The CDR3 DNA is TGTGCCACCAGCAGAGAACCGGGACTAGCGGGGGGAGCCAAAAACATTCAGTACTTC. Encoded protein: CATSREPGLAGGAKNIQYF.

V usage is TRBV28 and J usage is TRBJ2-1, with D perhaps TRBD2 (5 bases). V was pared by 3 bases and J by 12 bases, with 12 bases between. The length of the CDR3 is 12 residues. Germline CDR1 is MDHEN and CDR2 is SYDVKM. CDR3 in amino acids: CASSLLTRGQFF. The CDR3 DNA sequence: TGTGCCAGCAGTTTGCTAACCCGGGGGCAGTTCTTC.

This CDR3 is CASSPLRQGDTGELFF. CDR3 DNA: TGTGCCAGCAGCCCGCTACGACAGGGGGACACCGGGGAGCTGTTTTTT. The V call is TRBV7-9, the J call TRBJ2-2; 9 nucleotides line up with TRBD1. Germline CDR1 and CDR2: SEHNR and FQNEAQ (reference sequence). J gave up 3 bases and V 5 bases, and 7 bases lay outside the gene matches. The CDR3 has 16 residues.

The chain couples TRBV4-2 to TRBJ1-2; 12 nucleotides align to TRBD1. Germline lookup yields CDR1 LGHNA and CDR2 YNFKEQ. V gave up 0 bases and J gave up 4 bases; unmatched junction bases: 9. The CDR3 contains 18 residues. In nucleotides, the CDR3 is TGTGCCAGCAGCCAAGATGGGACAGGGGGCGCAGGGCGCTATGGCTACACCTTC. It yields the protein CASSQDGTGGAGRYGYTF.